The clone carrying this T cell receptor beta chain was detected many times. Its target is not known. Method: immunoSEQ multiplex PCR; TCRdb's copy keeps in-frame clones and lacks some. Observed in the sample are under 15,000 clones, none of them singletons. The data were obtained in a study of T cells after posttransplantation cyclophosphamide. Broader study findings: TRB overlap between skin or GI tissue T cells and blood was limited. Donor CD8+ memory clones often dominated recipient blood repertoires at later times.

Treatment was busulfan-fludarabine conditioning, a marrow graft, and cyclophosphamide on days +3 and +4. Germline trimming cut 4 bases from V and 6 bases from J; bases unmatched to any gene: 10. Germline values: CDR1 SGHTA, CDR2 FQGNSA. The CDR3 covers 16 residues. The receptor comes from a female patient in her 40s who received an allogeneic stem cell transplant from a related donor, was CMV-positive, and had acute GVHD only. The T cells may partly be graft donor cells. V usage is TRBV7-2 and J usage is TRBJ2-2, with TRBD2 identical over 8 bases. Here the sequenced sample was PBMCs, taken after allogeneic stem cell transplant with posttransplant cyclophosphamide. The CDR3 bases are TGTGCCAGCAGCTCTAGCGGGCGAGCCCCCCCCGGGGAGCTGTTTTTT. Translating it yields CASSSSGRAPPGELFF.